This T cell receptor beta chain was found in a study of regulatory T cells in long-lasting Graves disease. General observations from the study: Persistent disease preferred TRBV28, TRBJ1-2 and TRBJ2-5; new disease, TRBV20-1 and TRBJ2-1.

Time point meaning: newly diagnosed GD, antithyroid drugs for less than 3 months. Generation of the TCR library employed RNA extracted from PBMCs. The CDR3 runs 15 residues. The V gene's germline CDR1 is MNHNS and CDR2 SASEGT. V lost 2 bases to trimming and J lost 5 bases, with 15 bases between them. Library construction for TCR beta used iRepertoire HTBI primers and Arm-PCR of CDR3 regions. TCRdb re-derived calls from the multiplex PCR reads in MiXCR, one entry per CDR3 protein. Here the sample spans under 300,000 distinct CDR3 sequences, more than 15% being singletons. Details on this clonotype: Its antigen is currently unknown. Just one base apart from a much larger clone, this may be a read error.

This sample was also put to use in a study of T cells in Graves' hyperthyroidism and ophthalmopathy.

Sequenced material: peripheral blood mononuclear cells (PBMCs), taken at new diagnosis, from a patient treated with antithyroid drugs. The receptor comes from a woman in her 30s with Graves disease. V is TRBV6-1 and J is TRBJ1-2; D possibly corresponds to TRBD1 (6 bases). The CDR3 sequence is CASSEFGDIGYGYTF. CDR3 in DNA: TGTGCCAGCAGTGAATTTGGGGACATCGGGTATGGCTACACCTTC.